These 11 T cell receptor beta chains came from one sample sequenced in a study of T cells in pancreatic ductal adenocarcinoma. No neoadjuvant therapy was given to the selected pancreatic ductal adenocarcinoma patients before their surgery. Only in-frame clones appear in the TCRdb table, and some are missing; sequencing was by immunoSEQ multiplex PCR. This table holds around 16,000 clones, approximately 89% found once. Source material: PBMCs. Receptors originate from a human donor with pancreatic ductal adenocarcinoma.

On this clone itself: At one of its ends the junction is not consistent with the germline gene, which may arise from a read error. CDR3 protein: CASLTLPQGLIF. Written as DNA, the CDR3 is TGTGCCAGCCTTACCTTACCACAGGGTTTGATCTTC. The chain is built from TRBV6-6 and TRBJ2-7; possible D gene TRBD1, 6 bases. The CDR3 is 12 amino acids. The germline V gene encodes CDR1 MNHNY and CDR2 SVGAGI (reference sequence).

The chain has TRBV5-6 and TRBJ1-3; D gene unclear. The CDR3 is made up of 15 amino acids. The V and J ends lost 0 bases and 0 bases respectively, with 7 bases between them. Germline V gene sequence: CDR1 SGHDT, CDR2 YYEEEE. The CDR3 region is CASSLVGSSGNTIYF. CDR3 DNA: TGTGCCAGCAGCTTGGTTGGAAGCTCTGGAAACACCATATATTTT. Variable domain in full (rest from reference TRBV5-6 and TRBJ1-3): DAGVTQSPTHLIKTRGQQVTLRCSPKSGHDTVSWYQQALGQGPQFIFQYYEEEERQRGNFPDRFSGHQFPNYSSELNVNALLLGDSALYLCASSLVGSSGNTIYFGEGSWLTVV.

V and J are TRBV7-2 and TRBJ2-2, with D perhaps matching TRBD1 or TRBD2 (5 bases each). The CDR3 is 17 amino acids. V lost 0 bases to trimming and J lost 4 bases, with 15 bases between them. Germline values: CDR1 SGHTA, CDR2 FQGNSA. CDR3 amino acids: CASSLATGGVRTGELFF. The CDR3 DNA sequence: TGTGCCAGCAGCTTAGCTACTGGGGGTGTTCGCACCGGGGAGCTGTTTTTT.

The chain recombines TRBV18 with TRBJ1-1; D is unresolved. The germline V gene encodes CDR1 KGHSH and CDR2 LQKENI. CDR3 length: 14 amino acids. Trimming shortened V by 6 bases and J by 0 bases, and 11 bases separated the two germline ends. The CDR3 protein is CASSQYGMNTEAFF. In DNA, the CDR3 is TGTGCCAGCTCTCAGTACGGGATGAACACTGAAGCTTTCTTT.

The chain couples TRBV18 to TRBJ2-1; D is perhaps TRBD2 (5 bases). Per germline, CDR1 KGHSH and CDR2 LQKENI. Trimming shortened V by 3 bases and J by 9 bases, and 12 bases separated the two germline ends. The CDR3 is made up of 13 amino acids. CDR3 sequence: CASSPGGLGEQFF. Written as DNA, the CDR3 is TGTGCCAGCTCACCGGGCGGGTTGGGTGAGCAGTTCTTC.

This chain connects TRBV7-3 to TRBJ1-1; unclear D gene. Trimming left V 1 base short and J 3 bases short, with 6 bases between. CDR1 and CDR2 (germline): SGHTA, FQGTGA. This CDR3 is built from 13 residues. CDR3 bases: TGTGCCAGCAGCTTAAACCCGTACACTGAAGCTTTCTTT. Protein: CASSLNPYTEAFF. The complete variable domain, with remaining parts taken from reference TRBV7-3 and TRBJ1-1, reads GAGVSQTPSNKVTEKGKYVELRCDPISGHTALYWYRQSLGQGPEFLIYFQGTGAADDSGLPNDRFFAVRPEGSVSTLKIQRTERGDSAVYLCASSLNPYTEAFFGQGTRLTVV.

This sequence joins TRBV6-6 and TRBJ1-4; D not resolved. V was clipped by 0 bases and J by 3 bases, with 11 bases between them. The CDR3 has 16 residues. CDR1 and CDR2 from the germline V gene are MNHNY and SVGAGI (reference sequence). The CDR3 sequence: CASSYSPPAANEKLFF. The CDR3 nucleotides read TGTGCCAGCAGTTACTCGCCACCTGCGGCTAATGAAAAACTGTTTTTT.

This clone was counted a few times. The chain links TRBV30 to TRBJ2-1; 8 nucleotides match TRBD1. The CDR3 runs to 11 residues. Trimming took 2 bases from V and 14 from J; bases not matched to a gene: 5. Germline CDR1 and CDR2: GTSNPN and SVGIG (reference sequence). CDR3 nucleotide sequence: TGTGCCTGGAGTAGGTCGGACAGGGAGTTCTTC. It translates to CAWSRSDREFF.

The chain is built from TRBV30 and TRBJ2-3, with D possibly matching TRBD2 (7 bases). Germline V lookup: CDR1 GTSNPN, CDR2 SVGIG (reference sequence). The length of the CDR3 is 15 residues. V gave up 3 bases and J gave up 4 bases, with 17 bases separating them. CDR3 loop: CAWSSGLGGPDTQYF. In DNA form, the CDR3 reads TGTGCCTGGAGCTCAGGACTAGGGGGACCAGATACGCAGTATTTT.

This chain uses TRBV4-1 with TRBJ2-2; D not resolved. V lost 3 bases and J 6 bases, leaving 11 bases between the germline ends. Germline V gene data show CDR1 as MGHRA and CDR2 as YSYEKL. CDR3 length: 14 amino acids. This CDR3 reads CASSHRSTAGELFF. In DNA, the CDR3 is TGCGCCAGCAGCCATAGGTCCACAGCCGGGGAGCTGTTTTTT.

This rearrangement joins TRBV7-9 to TRBJ1-5; D unresolved. Trimming took 1 base from V and 5 from J, leaving 12 bases between them. Germline V gene data show CDR1 as SEHNR and CDR2 as FQNEAQ (reference sequence). The CDR3 runs 15 residues. CDR3 sequence: CASSLGYDPYQPQHF. The CDR3 DNA follows: TGTGCCAGCAGCTTAGGGTACGACCCATATCAGCCCCAGCATTTT. Full variable domain (rest looked up from reference TRBV7-9 and TRBJ1-5): DTGVSQNPRHKITKRGQNVTFRCDPISEHNRLYWYRQTLGQGPEFLTYFQNEAQLEKSRLLSDRFSAERPKGSFSTLEIQRTEQGDSAMYLCASSLGYDPYQPQHFGDGTRLSIL.